These 15 T cell receptor beta chains were sequenced from one sample in a study of identical twins. Using its own MiXCR run on the 5' RACE reads, TCRdb lists one record per CDR3 protein. The data contain a few hundred thousand distinct CDR3 sequences, around 18% of them singletons. Sequencing input: naive T cells sorted from blood. The receptors derive from a man aged 50 or older in good health.

The chain employs TRBV27 and TRBJ2-7; 9 bases align to TRBD1. The CDR3 has 13 amino acids. Germline-derived CDR1 and CDR2 are MNHEY and SMNVEV (reference sequence). V was pared by 5 bases and J by 6 bases, with 5 bases of the junction left unmatched. DNA of the CDR3: TGTGCCAGCAGTCGGGACAGGGCCTCCGAGCAGTACTTC. Its translation: CASSRDRASEQYF.

The genes are TRBV5-5 and TRBJ2-6; D gene unclear. The CDR3 loop spans 15 amino acids. Germline CDR1 reads SGHKS; CDR2 reads YYEKEE (reference sequence). The V and J ends lost 4 bases and 0 bases respectively, with 8 bases between them. The CDR3 nucleotides are TGTGCCAGCAGCCCCTGGGGCTCTGGGGCCAACGTCCTGACTTTC. As protein: CASSPWGSGANVLTF.

This clonotype was seen more than once but under ten times. The V and J genes are TRBV28 and TRBJ1-2, with 9 bases fitting TRBD1. J lost 6 bases, V lost 5 bases, and 10 bases had no gene match. CDR3 length: 15 amino acids. The V gene's germline CDR1 is MDHEN and CDR2 SYDVKM. The CDR3 bases are TGTGCCAGCAGTCACCGGACAGGGGTTTTAAATGGCTACACCTTC. It translates to CASSHRTGVLNGYTF.

The chain recombines TRBV18 with TRBJ2-1, with TRBD1 identical over 9 bases. In germline, CDR1 is KGHSH, CDR2 LQKENI. This CDR3 spans 14 amino acids. The V segment lost 3 bases and the J segment 6 bases; nucleotides outside the gene matches: 3. For the CDR3, the DNA is TGTGCCAGCTCACCCGGGACAGGGATCAATGAGCAGTTCTTC. Amino acid sequence: CASSPGTGINEQFF.

In this sample, this clonotype turned up many times. The J gene is TRBJ2-1, the V gene TRBV7-2; TRBD2 aligns across 8 bases. Germline CDR1 SGHTA, CDR2 FQGNSA. The CDR3 is made up of 14 amino acids. After removal of 7 bases from V and 1 base from J, the junction contained 3 bases not matched to a gene. The CDR3 DNA is TGTGCCAGCACCAGCGGGAGTTCCTACAATGAGCAGTTCTTC. Translating it yields CASTSGSSYNEQFF.

This clonotype was seen a handful of times. The chain combines TRBV20-1 with TRBJ2-7; perhaps TRBD1 as D (6 bases). Looked up from germline, CDR1 is DFQATT and CDR2 is SNEGSKA (reference sequence). V dropped 2 bases and J dropped 3 bases, with 14 bases sitting between them. The CDR3 is 14 amino acids. The CDR3 here is CSARPRGIYYEQYF. CDR3 nucleotides: TGCAGTGCTAGACCCAGGGGTATATACTACGAGCAGTACTTC.

This clonotype was recorded many times. The genes are TRBV7-2 and TRBJ2-7, with 9 bases fitting TRBD1. The germline V gene encodes CDR1 SGHTA and CDR2 FQGNSA. There are 13 residues in the CDR3. With V trimmed by 5 bases and J by 6 bases, 5 bases remained unmatched. The CDR3 here is CASSQGQGREQYF. The CDR3 DNA reads as TGTGCCAGCAGCCAGGGACAGGGTCGCGAGCAGTACTTC. Variable domain in full (rest from reference TRBV7-2 and TRBJ2-7): GAGVSQSPSNKVTEKGKDVELRCDPISGHTALYWYRQSLGQGLEFLIYFQGNSAPDKSGLPSDRFSAERTGGSVSTLTIQRTQQEDSAVYLCASSQGQGREQYFGPGTRLTVT.

This clonotype was counted many times. The gene calls are TRBV5-5 and TRBJ1-1; D not resolved. CDR1 is SGHKS, CDR2 YYEKEE, per germline (reference sequence). The CDR3 loop spans 15 amino acids. Deletions cut 0 bases from V and 1 base from J, with 10 bases between. CDR3 nucleotides: TGTGCCAGCAGCTTGGACTATCTTCCGAACACTGAAGCTTTCTTT. Its protein is CASSLDYLPNTEAFF.

This clonotype has just a few counts. The chain has TRBV12-3 or TRBV12-4 and TRBJ2-3, with D uncertain. The CDR3 covers 14 residues. The V end was cut by 6 bases, the J end by 5 bases, with 15 bases between. The CDR3 region is CASSSHITVDTQYF. Here the CDR3 DNA reads TGTGCCAGCAGCTCACATATTACGGTAGATACGCAGTATTTT.

V gene TRBV12-3 or TRBV12-4 combines with J gene TRBJ2-6; D uncertain. V shed 6 bases and J shed 0 bases, with 9 bases lying between them. The CDR3 spans 15 residues. The CDR3, as DNA: TGTGCCAGCAGCGATTTGAGCTCTGGGGCCAACGTCCTGACTTTC. It encodes CASSDLSSGANVLTF.

This clonotype was found many times. The V call is TRBV27, the J call TRBJ2-5; D is possibly TRBD2 (5 bases). The CDR3 has 15 amino acids. CDR1 is MNHEY, CDR2 SMNVEV, per germline (reference sequence). With 4 bases removed from V and 4 bases from J, the gap between germline ends came to 16 bases. The chain's CDR3 is CASSSRVRAGETQYF. CDR3 DNA: TGTGCCAGCAGTTCCCGCGTGAGGGCAGGAGAGACCCAGTACTTC.

This clonotype appeared a few times. The chain recombines TRBV24-1 with TRBJ2-1, with D perhaps TRBD1 (5 bases). Germline V gene lookup returns CDR1 KGHDR and CDR2 SFDVKD. The CDR3 consists of 16 residues. Trimming removed 3 bases from V and 9 bases from J, with 20 bases in between. CDR3 sequence reads: CATSDAGLQGYSEQFF. Written as DNA, the CDR3 is TGTGCCACCAGTGATGCTGGGCTCCAGGGCTATTCTGAGCAGTTCTTC.

This clonotype was recorded a few times. The chain has TRBV7-2 and TRBJ2-7; D tentatively reads TRBD1 or TRBD2 (5 bases each). The V gene lost 4 bases and the J gene lost 0 bases, with 13 bases spanning the gap. This CDR3 has 15 amino acids. From germline, CDR1 is SGHTA and CDR2 FQGNSA. CDR3 protein: CASSSRDASSYEQYF. CDR3 bases: TGTGCCAGCAGCTCCCGGGACGCGAGCTCCTACGAGCAGTACTTC.

This clonotype was seen ten or more times. The chain has TRBV7-2 and TRBJ2-7, with D unclear. The CDR3 runs 15 residues. V was shortened by 1 base and J by 2 bases, with 12 bases between the two germline ends. Germline V gene data show CDR1 as SGHTA and CDR2 as FQGNSA. CDR3 region: CASSLVVQRTYEQYF. CDR3 in DNA: TGTGCCAGCAGCTTAGTAGTACAGAGAACCTACGAGCAGTACTTC.

The sample holds many counts of this clonotype. The rearrangement links TRBV20-1 to TRBJ2-1, with 9 positions matching TRBD2. V shed 0 bases and J 6 bases; nucleotides not matched to a gene: 6. Germline CDR1 reads DFQATT; CDR2 reads SNEGSKA (reference sequence). CDR3 length equals 15 residues. DNA of the CDR3: TGCAGTGCTAGAGATCCTAGCGGGATCGGCAATGAGCAGTTCTTC. Amino acids: CSARDPSGIGNEQFF.